Below are 28 T cell receptor beta chains sequenced from a single sample in a study of vaccination effects on CD4 cells after COVID-19. After expansion with viral peptide pools in the ViraFEST assay, antigen-specific CD4+ T cells were sequenced. The culture ran for around nine days, and then CD4+ T cells were isolated. Two-dose vaccination with either BNT162b2 or mRNA-1273 was given to the participants. The antigens for these receptors are not known. Here immunoSEQ multiplex PCR was the method, and the copy in TCRdb shows in-frame clones only, minus some. The table includes over 60,000 clones, 74% detected once. Source: CD4+ T cells from PBMCs cultured with HCoV-229E spike peptides, taken after COVID-19 vaccination. These receptors were obtained from a human donor who received a COVID-19 vaccine.

This clone has a handful of counts. The chain links TRBV5-1 to TRBJ2-1; D is ambiguous. The CDR3 spans 13 residues. V lost 5 bases and J 7 bases, leaving 13 bases between the germline ends. Germline assignment: CDR1 SGHRS and CDR2 YFSETQ. The CDR3 DNA is TGCGCCAGCAGAATGGGTGTACTAAATGAGCAGTTCTTC. Amino acid sequence: CASRMGVLNEQFF.

This clone was seen more than once but under ten times. The CDR3 DNA sequence: TGTGCCAGCAAAACGGCTTTCTCTGGAAACACCATATATTTT. Translating it yields CASKTAFSGNTIYF. This chain connects TRBV2 to TRBJ1-3; D not certain. The CDR3 loop spans 14 amino acids. Germline CDR1 and CDR2: SNHLY and FYNNEI. V lost 7 bases, J lost 0 bases, and 10 bases lay in between.

CDR3 DNA: TGTGCCAGCAGCGTGGGACAGGGGCTTCAGCCCCAGCATTTT. Translating it yields CASSVGQGLQPQHF. The chain uses TRBV9 and TRBJ1-5, with 10 bases identical to TRBD1. V lost 2 bases, J lost 6 bases, and 2 bases stayed unmatched. The CDR3 sequence is 14 residues long. Per the germline V gene, CDR1 is SGDLS and CDR2 is YYNGEE.

The CDR3 DNA follows: TGTGCCAGCTCACCGTGGAGAGAAGAGACCCAGTACTTC. Its protein is CASSPWREETQYF. V is TRBV18 and J is TRBJ2-5; D is unclear. V was cut by 3 bases and J by 3 bases, with 8 bases left in between. This CDR3 spans 13 amino acids. The germline gives CDR1 KGHSH, CDR2 LQKENI.

In this sample, this clone turned up a few times. The CDR3 DNA sequence: TGTGCCAGCAGCTGGACGAACACTGAAGCTTTCTTT. Translating it yields CASSWTNTEAFF. This chain joins TRBV11-2 and TRBJ1-1, with D unclear. Germline CDR1 SGHAT, CDR2 FQNNGV. The CDR3 loop spans 12 amino acids. Trimming took 4 bases from V and 1 from J, leaving 4 bases between them.

The chain employs TRBV27 and TRBJ1-1; TRBD1 matches 7 bases. CDR1 is MNHEY, CDR2 SMNVEV, per germline (reference sequence). J gave up 7 bases and V 5 bases, and 7 bases lay outside the gene matches. The CDR3 covers 13 residues. In DNA, the CDR3 is TGTGCCAGCAGTCGACAGGGCGGGGGTGAAGCTTTCTTT. Protein product: CASSRQGGGEAFF.

The chain joins TRBV18 to TRBJ2-3; 10 bases are a match to TRBD2. Looked up from germline, CDR1 is KGHSH and CDR2 is LQKENI. The CDR3 runs 16 residues. The V segment lost 6 bases and the J segment 4 bases; nucleotides outside the gene matches: 10. Here the CDR3 DNA reads TGTGCCAGCTCTCCCAAACTAGCGGGGAAGCCAGATACGCAGTATTTT. Translated, it gives CASSPKLAGKPDTQYF.

The rearrangement links TRBV28 to TRBJ1-2; D remains ambiguous. Germline CDR1 reads MDHEN; CDR2 reads SYDVKM. V lost 3 bases and J 0 bases, leaving 11 bases between the germline ends. The CDR3 extends over 15 amino acids. CDR3 nucleotide sequence: TGTGCCAGCAGTTTGGTTATGGGCCCTAACTATGGCTACACCTTC. Its protein product is CASSLVMGPNYGYTF.

This clone was counted between two and nine times. The chain is built from TRBV10-1 and TRBJ1-2; TRBD1 might be the D (6 bases). V was shortened by 2 bases and J by 5 bases, with 15 bases between the two germline ends. CDR1 and CDR2 from the germline V gene are WNHNN and SYGVQD (reference sequence). The CDR3 has 15 amino acids. In DNA form, the CDR3 reads TGCGCCAGCAGTGAGAGTACGACAGGAGATTATGGCTACACCTTC. Residues: CASSESTTGDYGYTF.

In DNA, the CDR3 is TGTGCCAGCAGACCTAGCGGGGGGGCCCGAGAGACCCAGTACTTC. This sequence encodes CASRPSGGARETQYF. The J gene is TRBJ2-5, the V gene TRBV2; 12 positions match TRBD2. The V and J ends lost 6 bases and 4 bases, in that order; junction bases with no gene match: 6. The length of the CDR3 is 15 residues. The V gene's germline CDR1 is SNHLY and CDR2 FYNNEI.

The J gene is TRBJ2-7, the V gene TRBV19; TRBD2 might be the D (5 bases). V lost 7 bases and J lost 9, with 19 bases in between. The CDR3 runs 13 residues. Per the germline V gene, CDR1 is LNHDA and CDR2 is SQIVND (reference sequence). CDR3 residues: CASNHPGIRLQYV. Here the CDR3 DNA reads TGTGCCAGTAATCATCCGGGAATACGATTGCAGTACGTC.

The chain joins TRBV6-5 to TRBJ2-7; D is unresolved. Germline assignment: CDR1 MNHEY and CDR2 SVGAGI. V lost 0 bases and J 5 bases, leaving 11 bases between the germline ends. CDR3 length equals 14 residues. CDR3 nucleotide sequence: TGTGCCAGCAGTTACTCGAGGACCGGCGACGAGCAGTACGTC. This encodes CASSYSRTGDEQYV.

The table lists this clone with a count of one. The chain uses TRBV6-1 and TRBJ2-1; TRBD1 aligns across 8 bases. V shed 3 bases and J 0 bases; nucleotides not matched to a gene: 1. Per the germline V gene, CDR1 is MNHNS and CDR2 is SASEGT. This CDR3 spans 15 amino acids. CDR3 DNA sequence: TGTGCCAGCAGTGACACAGGGGGCTCCTACAATGAGCAGTTCTTC. Amino acids: CASSDTGGSYNEQFF.

The chain links TRBV4-2 to TRBJ1-5, with D possibly TRBD1 on 6 matching bases. V lost 4 bases, J lost 0 bases, and 13 bases lay in between. The CDR3 loop spans 16 amino acids. Per the germline V gene, CDR1 is LGHNA and CDR2 is YNFKEQ. The CDR3 is CASSLRGHDSNQPQHF. The CDR3 coding sequence is TGTGCCAGCAGCCTCAGGGGCCATGATAGCAATCAGCCCCAGCATTTT.

V usage is TRBV4-3 and J usage is TRBJ1-2; a weak D match, TRBD1 (5 bases). The CDR3 spans 15 residues. V shed 0 bases and J shed 4 bases, with 12 bases lying between them. From germline, CDR1 is LGHNA and CDR2 YSLEER. Here the CDR3 reads CASSQDGRGGYGYTF. Here the CDR3 DNA reads TGCGCCAGCAGCCAAGATGGAAGGGGCGGCTATGGCTACACCTTC.

The V gene is TRBV7-9, the J gene TRBJ2-5, with TRBD2 matching 10 bases. The CDR3 spans 17 residues. From germline, CDR1 is SEHNR and CDR2 FQNEAQ (reference sequence). Losses at the gene ends were 5 bases for V and 4 bases for J; bases not matched to a gene: 13. The CDR3 is CASSTGQRGGLGETQYF. The CDR3 DNA reads TGTGCCAGCAGCACAGGGCAGCGGGGGGGCCTGGGAGAGACCCAGTACTTC.

V usage is TRBV9 and J usage is TRBJ1-6, with D perhaps TRBD1 (5 bases). CDR3 size: 15 residues. Germline V CDR1 and CDR2: SGDLS, YYNGEE. Trimming shortened V by 3 bases and J by 9 bases, and 16 bases separated the two germline ends. This chain's CDR3 is CASSALSSGTSPLHF. In DNA form, the CDR3 reads TGTGCCAGCAGCGCGCTATCCTCAGGGACTTCACCCCTCCACTTT. Filled out from reference TRBV9 and TRBJ1-6, the complete variable domain reads DSGVTQTPKHLITATGQRVTLRCSPRSGDLSVYWYQQSLDQGLQFLIQYYNGEERAKGNILERFSAQQFPDLHSELNLSSLELGDSALYFCASSALSSGTSPLHFGNGTRLTVT.

V and J are TRBV7-2 and TRBJ2-1, with 13 bases aligning to TRBD2. V lost 5 bases and J lost 11; bases outside the gene matches: 6. Germline V gene lookup returns CDR1 SGHTA and CDR2 FQGNSA. There are 14 residues in the CDR3. CDR3: CASSPRTSGGKQFF. The DNA of the CDR3 is TGTGCCAGCAGCCCACGGACTAGCGGGGGTAAGCAGTTCTTC.

The chain is built from TRBV28 and TRBJ2-7, with 7 positions matching TRBD2. V gave up 4 bases and J gave up 5 bases; unmatched junction bases: 11. The CDR3 totals 15 residues. Germline CDR1 and CDR2: MDHEN and SYDVKM. DNA for the CDR3: TGTGCCAGCAGTTCGACTAGCTTGGTTTCCCACGAGCAGTACGTC. Protein product: CASSSTSLVSHEQYV.

This clone appeared a single time. CDR3 residues: CASSPDPSGGTNEQFF. The DNA for the CDR3 is TGCGCCAGCAGCCCAGATCCCAGCGGGGGGACCAATGAGCAGTTCTTC. The rearrangement links TRBV5-1 to TRBJ2-1, with 9 bases that match TRBD2. V lost 4 bases and J lost 6; bases outside the gene matches: 11. The germline V gene has CDR1 SGHRS and CDR2 YFSETQ. The CDR3 loop spans 16 amino acids. The full variable domain, its missing parts supplied by reference TRBV5-1 and TRBJ2-1, is KAGVTQTPRYLIKTRGQQVTLSCSPISGHRSVSWYQQTPGQGLQFLFEYFSETQRNKGNFPGRFSGRQFSNSRSEMNVSTLELGDSALYLCASSPDPSGGTNEQFFGPGTRLTVL.

V gene TRBV3-1 (or the pseudogene TRBV3-2) combines with J gene TRBJ1-1; no clear D gene. The CDR3 contains 18 residues. The V and J ends lost 0 bases and 0 bases respectively, with 17 bases between them. Germline V gene data show CDR1 as LGHDT and CDR2 as YNNKEL (reference sequence). The CDR3, as DNA: TGTGCCAGCAGCCAAGATCAACCCGGGAGGTACATGAACACTGAAGCTTTCTTT. This sequence encodes CASSQDQPGRYMNTEAFF.

The genes are TRBV19 and TRBJ1-2; perhaps TRBD1 as D (6 bases). Trimming removed 5 bases at V and 8 bases at J, with 15 bases between. The V gene's germline CDR1 is LNHDA and CDR2 SQIVND (reference sequence). The length of the CDR3 is 13 residues. DNA of the CDR3: TGTGCCAGTAGTGAAGGGGGGGAACGGGGCTACACCTTC. It encodes CASSEGGERGYTF.

This clone was observed once. The chain carries TRBV3-1 (or the pseudogene TRBV3-2) and TRBJ2-5, with D uncertain. The CDR3 is 15 residues long. The V gene's germline CDR1 is LGHDT and CDR2 YNNKEL (reference sequence). Trimming shortened V by 0 bases and J by 0 bases, and 8 bases separated the two germline ends. For the CDR3, the DNA is TGTGCCAGCAGCCAAGAGTCGTATTACCAAGAGACCCAGTACTTC. Its translation: CASSQESYYQETQYF.

CDR3 amino acids: CASSDPGNGYTF. Written as DNA, the CDR3 is TGTGCCAGCAGTGACCCGGGAAATGGCTACACCTTC. The gene calls are TRBV6-1 and TRBJ1-2, with no clear D. V dropped 3 bases and J dropped 6 bases, with 8 bases sitting between them. CDR1 and CDR2 (germline): MNHNS, SASEGT. The CDR3 is made up of 12 amino acids.

This clone was detected only a few times. The rearrangement links TRBV18 to TRBJ2-3; the D is unclear. Trimming pared 6 bases from V and 2 bases from J, leaving 9 bases between. Germline V gene lookup returns CDR1 KGHSH and CDR2 LQKENI. The CDR3 runs to 13 residues. The CDR3 loop reads CASSTSLTDTQYF. Written as DNA, the CDR3 is TGTGCCAGCTCCACCTCACTCACAGATACGCAGTATTTT.

V usage is TRBV19 and J usage is TRBJ2-6, with TRBD1 identical over 11 bases. The CDR3 sequence is 15 residues long. Germline values: CDR1 LNHDA, CDR2 SQIVND (reference sequence). Unmatched junction bases numbered 2, after V lost 6 bases and J lost 4 bases. The CDR3 DNA is TGTGCCAGTAGGGACAGGGGGCTCGGGGCCAACGTCCTGACTTTC. As protein: CASRDRGLGANVLTF.

This chain links TRBV9 with TRBJ2-6, with 11 bases aligning to TRBD1. Germline V gene sequence: CDR1 SGDLS, CDR2 YYNGEE. CDR3 size: 17 residues. J lost 0 bases, V lost 4 bases, and 3 bases had no gene match. CDR3 amino acids: CASSSGTGGSGANVLTF. The CDR3 DNA reads as TGTGCCAGCAGCTCCGGGACAGGGGGCTCTGGGGCCAACGTCCTGACTTTC.

This sequence joins TRBV6-5 and TRBJ2-7; TRBD1 matches at 11 bases. Germline V gene sequence: CDR1 MNHEY, CDR2 SVGAGI. The length of the CDR3 is 14 residues. With 6 bases clipped from V and 2 bases from J, the junction kept 3 bases outside the gene matches. CDR3 DNA sequence: TGTGCCAGCAGACCGGGACAGGGGGCCTACGAGCAGTACGTC. This gives the protein CASRPGQGAYEQYV.